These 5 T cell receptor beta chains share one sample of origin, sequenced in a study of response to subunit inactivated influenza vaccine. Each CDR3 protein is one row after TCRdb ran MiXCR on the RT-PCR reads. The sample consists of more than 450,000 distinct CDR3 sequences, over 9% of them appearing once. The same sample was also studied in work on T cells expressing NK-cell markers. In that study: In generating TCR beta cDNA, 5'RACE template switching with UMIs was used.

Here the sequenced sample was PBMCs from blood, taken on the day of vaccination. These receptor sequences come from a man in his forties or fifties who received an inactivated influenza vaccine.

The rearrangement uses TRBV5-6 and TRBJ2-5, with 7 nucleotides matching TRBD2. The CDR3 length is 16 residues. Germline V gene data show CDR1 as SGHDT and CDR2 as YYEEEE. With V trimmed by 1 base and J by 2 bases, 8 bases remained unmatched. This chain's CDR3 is CASSLLSGGLQETQYF. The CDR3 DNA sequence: TGTGCCAGCAGCTTGTTGTCGGGAGGCCTTCAAGAGACCCAGTACTTC.

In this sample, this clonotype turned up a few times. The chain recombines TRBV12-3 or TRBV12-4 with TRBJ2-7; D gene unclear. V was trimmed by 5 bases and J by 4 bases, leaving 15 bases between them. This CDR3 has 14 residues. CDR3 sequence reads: CASSPTGPKYEQYF. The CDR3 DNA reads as TGTGCCAGCAGTCCCACCGGGCCGAAATACGAGCAGTACTTC.

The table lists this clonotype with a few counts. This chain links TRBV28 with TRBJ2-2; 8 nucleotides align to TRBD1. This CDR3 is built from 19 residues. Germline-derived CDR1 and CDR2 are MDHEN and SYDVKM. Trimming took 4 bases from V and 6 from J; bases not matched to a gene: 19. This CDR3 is CASSSRVDRGGNSAGELFF. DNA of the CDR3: TGTGCCAGCAGTTCGCGGGTTGACAGGGGCGGAAATAGCGCCGGGGAGCTGTTTTTT.

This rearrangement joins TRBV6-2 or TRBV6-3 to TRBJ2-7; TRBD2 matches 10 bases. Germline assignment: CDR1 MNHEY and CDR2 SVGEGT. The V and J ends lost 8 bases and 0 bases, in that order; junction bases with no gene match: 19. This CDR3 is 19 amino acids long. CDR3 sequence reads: CASAVRKGLAASVSYEQYF. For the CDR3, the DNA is TGTGCCAGCGCGGTAAGGAAAGGACTAGCGGCCTCCGTCTCCTACGAGCAGTACTTC.

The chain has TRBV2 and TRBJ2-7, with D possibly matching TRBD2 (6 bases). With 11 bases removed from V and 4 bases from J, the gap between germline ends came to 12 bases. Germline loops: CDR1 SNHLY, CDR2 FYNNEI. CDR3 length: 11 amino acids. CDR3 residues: CAGRFGYEQYF. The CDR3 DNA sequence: TGTGCCGGGAGGTTTGGTTACGAGCAGTACTTC.